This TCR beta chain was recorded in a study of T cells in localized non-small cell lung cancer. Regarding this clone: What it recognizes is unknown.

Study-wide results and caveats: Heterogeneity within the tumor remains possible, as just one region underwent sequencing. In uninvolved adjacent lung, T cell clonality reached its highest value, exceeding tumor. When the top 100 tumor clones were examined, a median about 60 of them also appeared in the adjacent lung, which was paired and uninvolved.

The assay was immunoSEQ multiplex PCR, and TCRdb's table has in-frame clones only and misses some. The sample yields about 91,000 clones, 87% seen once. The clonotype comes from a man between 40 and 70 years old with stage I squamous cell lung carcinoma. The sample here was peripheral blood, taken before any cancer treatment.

The CDR3 nucleotides are TGCGCCAGCAGCCCGCCTTCCTACGAGCAGTACTTC. Protein product: CASSPPSYEQYF. The chain carries TRBV5-1 and TRBJ2-7, with D unclear. Germline V gene data show CDR1 as SGHRS and CDR2 as YFSETQ. The CDR3 covers 12 residues. Trimming took 4 bases from V and 1 from J, leaving 6 bases between them. Complete variable domain (other parts from reference TRBV5-1 and TRBJ2-7): KAGVTQTPRYLIKTRGQQVTLSCSPISGHRSVSWYQQTPGQGLQFLFEYFSETQRNKGNFPGRFSGRQFSNSRSEMNVSTLELGDSALYLCASSPPSYEQYFGPGTRLTVT.